This TCR beta chain appears in the sequencing data of a study of shared clonotypes between healthy human individuals. DNA input for the unsorted PBMC replicate PCRs was roughly 330 ng, tens of thousands of T cell genomes. Repertoires were generated with immunoSEQ multiplex PCR, while TCRdb's copy carries only in-frame clones and drops some. Of some 470,000 clones in the sample, 75% to 85% were seen once. Donors were healthy HIV-negative adults without recent acute infections or vaccinations. The study drew all its donors from Caucasian adults living in Nashville, Tennessee. Approximately 81 million PBMCs went into genomic DNA for unsorted samples. Germline V gene data show CDR1 as MDHEN and CDR2 as SYDVKM. The CDR3 is 14 residues long.

V and J are TRBV28 and TRBJ1-5; TRBD1 is a possible D gene (6 bases). Sequenced material: PBMCs. This receptor was taken from a woman aged 40 to 50 in good health. Some clones in this sample may be carry-over from other donors' samples. The CDR3 nucleotides are TGTGCATGGTCCGGGGGCTGGCGCAATCAGCCCCAGCATTTT. It specifies CAWSGGWRNQPQHF.